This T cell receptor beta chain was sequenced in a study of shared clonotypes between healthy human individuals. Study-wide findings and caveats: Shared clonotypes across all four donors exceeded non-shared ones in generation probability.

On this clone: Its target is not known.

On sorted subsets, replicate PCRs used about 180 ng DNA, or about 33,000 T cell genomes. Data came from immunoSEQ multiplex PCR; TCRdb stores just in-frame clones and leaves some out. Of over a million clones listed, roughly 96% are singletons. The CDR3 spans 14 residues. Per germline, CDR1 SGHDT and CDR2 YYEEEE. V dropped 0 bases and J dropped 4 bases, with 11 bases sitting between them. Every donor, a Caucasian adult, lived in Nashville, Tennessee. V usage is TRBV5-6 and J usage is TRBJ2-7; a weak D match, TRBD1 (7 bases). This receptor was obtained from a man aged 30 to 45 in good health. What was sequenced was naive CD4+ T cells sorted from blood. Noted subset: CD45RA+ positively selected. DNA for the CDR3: TGTGCCAGCAGCTTGGACAGGGGAGGATACGAGCAGTACTTC. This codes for CASSLDRGGYEQYF.